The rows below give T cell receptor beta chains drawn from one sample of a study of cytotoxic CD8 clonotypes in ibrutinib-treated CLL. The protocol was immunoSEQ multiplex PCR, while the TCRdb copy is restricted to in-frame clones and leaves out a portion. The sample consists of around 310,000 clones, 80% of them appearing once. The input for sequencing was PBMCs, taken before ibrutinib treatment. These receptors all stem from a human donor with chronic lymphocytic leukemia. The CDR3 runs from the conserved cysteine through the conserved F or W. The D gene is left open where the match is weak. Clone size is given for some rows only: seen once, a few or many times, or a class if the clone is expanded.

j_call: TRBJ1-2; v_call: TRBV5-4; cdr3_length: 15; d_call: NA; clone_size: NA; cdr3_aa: CASNPLPTVNYGYTF; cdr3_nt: TGTGCCAGTAATCCGTTACCGACAGTGAACTATGGCTACACCTTC
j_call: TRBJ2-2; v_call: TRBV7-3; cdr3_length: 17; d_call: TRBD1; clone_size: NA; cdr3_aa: CASSPGGTGGLTGELFF; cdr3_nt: TGTGCCAGCAGCCCTGGCGGGACAGGGGGCTTGACCGGGGAGCTGTTTTTT
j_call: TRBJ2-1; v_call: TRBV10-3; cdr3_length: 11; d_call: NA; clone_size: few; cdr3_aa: CAISLGNEQFF; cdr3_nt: TGTGCCATCAGTTTAGGCAATGAGCAGTTCTTC
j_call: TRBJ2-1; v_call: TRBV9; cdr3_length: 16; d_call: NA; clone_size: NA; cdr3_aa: CASSGFSPDSYNEQFF; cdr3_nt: TGTGCCAGCAGCGGTTTTAGTCCTGATTCCTACAATGAGCAGTTCTTC
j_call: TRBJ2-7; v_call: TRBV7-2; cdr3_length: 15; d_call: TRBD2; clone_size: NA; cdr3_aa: CASSLAAGLASEQYF; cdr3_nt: TGTGCCAGCAGCTTAGCTGCGGGACTAGCTTCCGAGCAGTACTTC
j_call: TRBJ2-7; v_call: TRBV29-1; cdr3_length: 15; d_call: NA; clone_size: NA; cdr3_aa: CSVELTGQITYEQYF; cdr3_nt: TGCAGCGTTGAGCTTACGGGCCAAATAACCTACGAGCAGTACTTC
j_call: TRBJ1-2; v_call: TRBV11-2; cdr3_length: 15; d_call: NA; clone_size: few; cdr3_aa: CASSLFPGWRYGYTF; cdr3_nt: TGTGCCAGCAGCTTATTCCCAGGCTGGCGCTATGGCTACACCTTC
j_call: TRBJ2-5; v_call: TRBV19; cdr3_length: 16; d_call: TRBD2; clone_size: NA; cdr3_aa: CASSIQTSGRLETQYF; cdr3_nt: TGTGCCAGTAGTATCCAAACTAGCGGGAGGTTGGAGACCCAGTACTTC
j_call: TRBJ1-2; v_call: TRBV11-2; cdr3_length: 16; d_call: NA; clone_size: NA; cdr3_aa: CASSPRGFAFDYGYTF; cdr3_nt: TGTGCCAGCAGCCCCCGGGGATTTGCTTTTGACTATGGCTACACCTTC
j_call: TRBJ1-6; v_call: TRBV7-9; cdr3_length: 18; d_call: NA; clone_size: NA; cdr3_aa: CASSLALWEDSSGSPLHF; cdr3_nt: TGTGCCAGCAGCTTAGCGCTTTGGGAGGACAGCTCGGGATCACCCCTCCACTTT
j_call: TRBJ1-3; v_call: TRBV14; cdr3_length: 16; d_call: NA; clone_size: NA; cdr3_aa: CASSQAPVFSGNTIYF; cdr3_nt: TGTGCCAGCAGCCAAGCCCCAGTATTCTCTGGAAACACCATATATTTT
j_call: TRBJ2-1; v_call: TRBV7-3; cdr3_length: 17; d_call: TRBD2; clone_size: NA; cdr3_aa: CASSLMSAGVGYNEQFF; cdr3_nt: TGTGCCAGCAGCTTAATGAGCGCGGGAGTAGGATACAATGAGCAGTTCTTC
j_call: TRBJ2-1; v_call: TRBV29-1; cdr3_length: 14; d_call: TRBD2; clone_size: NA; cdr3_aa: CSVDPSGSNNEQFF; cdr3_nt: TGCAGCGTTGATCCAAGCGGGAGCAACAATGAGCAGTTCTTC
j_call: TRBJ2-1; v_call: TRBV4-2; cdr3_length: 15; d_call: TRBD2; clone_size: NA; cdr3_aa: CASSQEVGGPNEQFF; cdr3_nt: TGTGCCAGCAGCCAAGAAGTGGGAGGGCCAAATGAGCAGTTCTTC
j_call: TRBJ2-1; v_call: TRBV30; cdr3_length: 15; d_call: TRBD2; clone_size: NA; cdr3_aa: CAFYPGLETYNEQFF; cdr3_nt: TGTGCCTTCTACCCGGGACTAGAGACCTACAATGAGCAGTTCTTC
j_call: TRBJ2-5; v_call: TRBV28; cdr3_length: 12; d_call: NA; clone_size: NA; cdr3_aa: CASSMSVRAQYF; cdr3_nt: TGTGCCAGCAGCATGTCCGTTCGAGCCCAGTACTTC
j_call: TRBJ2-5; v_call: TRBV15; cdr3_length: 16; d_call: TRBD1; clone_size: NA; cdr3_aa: CATSRPTGPNQETQYF; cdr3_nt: TGTGCCACCAGCAGACCGACAGGGCCAAACCAAGAGACCCAGTACTTC
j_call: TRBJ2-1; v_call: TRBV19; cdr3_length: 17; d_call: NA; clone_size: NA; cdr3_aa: CASSMQIRQRGHNEQFF; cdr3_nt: TGTGCCAGTAGTATGCAGATCCGACAACGTGGTCACAATGAGCAGTTCTTC
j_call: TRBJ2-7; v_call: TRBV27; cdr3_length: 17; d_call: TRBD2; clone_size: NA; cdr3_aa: CASRTGTSGRAWYEQYF; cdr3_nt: TGTGCCAGCAGAACTGGGACTAGCGGGAGGGCCTGGTACGAGCAGTACTTC
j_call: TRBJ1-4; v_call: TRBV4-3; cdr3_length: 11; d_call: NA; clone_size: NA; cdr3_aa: CASSQDGKLFF; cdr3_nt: TGCGCCAGCAGCCAAGATGGCAAACTGTTTTTT
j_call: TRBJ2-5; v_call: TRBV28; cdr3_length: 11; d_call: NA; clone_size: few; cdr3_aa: CASSLVRVQYF; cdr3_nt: TGTGCCAGCAGTTTAGTCAGGGTCCAGTACTTC
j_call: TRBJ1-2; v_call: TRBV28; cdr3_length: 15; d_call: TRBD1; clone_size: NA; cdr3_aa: CASSLLQGAGYGYTF; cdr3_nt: TGTGCCAGCAGTTTATTACAGGGGGCAGGCTATGGCTACACCTTC
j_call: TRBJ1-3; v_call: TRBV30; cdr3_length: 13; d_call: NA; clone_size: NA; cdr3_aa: CACSTATGNTIYF; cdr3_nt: TGTGCCTGTTCGACAGCAACTGGAAACACCATATATTTT
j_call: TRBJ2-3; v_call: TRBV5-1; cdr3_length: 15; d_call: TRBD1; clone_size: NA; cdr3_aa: CASSWSGTGKDTQYF; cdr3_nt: TGCGCCAGCAGCTGGAGCGGGACAGGGAAAGATACGCAGTATTTT
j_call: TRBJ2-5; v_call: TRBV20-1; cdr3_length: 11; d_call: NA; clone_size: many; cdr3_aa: CSGQGMETQYF; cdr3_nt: TGCAGTGGGCAGGGGATGGAGACCCAGTACTTC
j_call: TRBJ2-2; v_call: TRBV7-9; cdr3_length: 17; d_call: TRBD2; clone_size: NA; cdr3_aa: CASSTLRTSGRAGELFF; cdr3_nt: TGTGCCAGCAGCACCCTCCGGACTAGCGGGAGGGCCGGGGAGCTGTTTTTT
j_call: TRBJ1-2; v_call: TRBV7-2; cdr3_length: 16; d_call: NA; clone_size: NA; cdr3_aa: CASSLGGTAANYGYTF; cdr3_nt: TGTGCCAGCAGCTTAGGGGGGACTGCAGCTAACTATGGCTACACCTTC
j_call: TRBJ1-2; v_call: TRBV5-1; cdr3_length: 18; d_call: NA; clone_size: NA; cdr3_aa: CASSLANSRAPTGHGYTF; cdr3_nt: TGCGCCAGCAGCTTGGCCAACTCCCGGGCGCCAACGGGGCATGGCTACACCTTC
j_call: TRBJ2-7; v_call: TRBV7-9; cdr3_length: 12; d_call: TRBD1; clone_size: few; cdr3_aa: CASGQGGTEQYF; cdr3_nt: TGTGCCAGCGGACAGGGGGGAACCGAGCAGTACTTC
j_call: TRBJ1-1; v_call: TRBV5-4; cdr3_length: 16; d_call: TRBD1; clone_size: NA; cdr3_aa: CASSRGQNHDRTEAFF; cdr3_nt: TGTGCCAGCAGCCGGGGACAGAACCATGACAGGACTGAAGCTTTCTTT
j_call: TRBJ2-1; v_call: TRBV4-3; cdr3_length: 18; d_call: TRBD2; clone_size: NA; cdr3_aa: CASSQDFSQGGPGNEQFF; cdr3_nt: TGCGCCAGCAGCCAAGACTTCTCTCAGGGAGGGCCAGGGAATGAGCAGTTCTTC
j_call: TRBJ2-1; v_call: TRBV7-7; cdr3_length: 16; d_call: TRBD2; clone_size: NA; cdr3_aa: CASSQMPSGRYNEQFF; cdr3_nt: TGTGCCAGCAGCCAAATGCCTAGCGGGAGGTACAATGAGCAGTTCTTC